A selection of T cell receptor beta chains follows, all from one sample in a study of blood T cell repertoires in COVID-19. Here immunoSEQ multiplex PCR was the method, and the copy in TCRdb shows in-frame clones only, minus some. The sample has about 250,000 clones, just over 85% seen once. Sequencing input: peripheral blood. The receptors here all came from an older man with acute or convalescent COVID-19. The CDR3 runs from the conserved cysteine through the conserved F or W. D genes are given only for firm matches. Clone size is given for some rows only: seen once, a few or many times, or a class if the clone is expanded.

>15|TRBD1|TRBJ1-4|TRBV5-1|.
TGCGCCAGCAGCTTACAGGGGGCTATAGACGAAAAACTGTTTTTT
CASSLQGAIDEKLFF
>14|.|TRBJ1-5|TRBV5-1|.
TGCGCCAGCAGTCCAGGGTACGAAAATCAGCCCCAGCATTTT
CASSPGYENQPQHF
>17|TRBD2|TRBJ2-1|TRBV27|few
TGTGCCAGCAGTTTTTCGGTTGGGACTAGCGGGAGTAATGAGCAGTTCTTC
CASSFSVGTSGSNEQFF
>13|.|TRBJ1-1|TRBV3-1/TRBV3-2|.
TGTGCCAGCAGCCAAGTCGGAGGCACTGAAGCTTTCTTT
CASSQVGGTEAFF
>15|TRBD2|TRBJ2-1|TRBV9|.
TGTGCCAGCAGCGATACTAGCGACCCTTTCAATGAGCAGTTCTTC
CASSDTSDPFNEQFF
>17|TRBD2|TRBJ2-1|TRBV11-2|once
TGTGCCAGCAGCAGAGGACTAGCGCTGAGCTCCTACAATGAGCAGTTCTTC
CASSRGLALSSYNEQFF
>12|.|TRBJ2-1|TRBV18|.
TGTGCCAGCTCACTTTCCTACGATGAGCAGTTCTTC
CASSLSYDEQFF
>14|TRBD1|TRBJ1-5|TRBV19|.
TGTGCCAGTAGTATTTTAGGACAGGGCCAGCCCCAGCATTTT
CASSILGQGQPQHF
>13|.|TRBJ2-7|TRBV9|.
TGTGCCAGCAGCACTCCGGGGTTCCACGAGCAGTACTTC
CASSTPGFHEQYF
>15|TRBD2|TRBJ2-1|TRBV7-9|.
TGTGCCAGCAGCCCCGTCGGGGGGGACTACAATGAGCAGTTCTTC
CASSPVGGDYNEQFF
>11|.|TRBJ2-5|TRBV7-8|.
TGTGCCAGCAGCCAAGGAGGGACCCAGTACTTC
CASSQGGTQYF
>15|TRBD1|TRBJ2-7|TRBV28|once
TGTGCCAGCAGTTTATTGGGGACAGGGTCCTACGAGCAGTACTTC
CASSLLGTGSYEQYF
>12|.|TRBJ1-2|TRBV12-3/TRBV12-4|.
TGTGCCAGCAGTTTAGGACAGTATGGCTACACCTTC
CASSLGQYGYTF
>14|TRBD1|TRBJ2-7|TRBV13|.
TGTGCCAGCAGCTCCCGGGACAGGGATTTGGAGCAGTACTTC
CASSSRDRDLEQYF
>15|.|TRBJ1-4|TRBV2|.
TGTGCCAGCAATAGGGAAGGGGCAACTAATGAAAAACTGTTTTTT
CASNREGATNEKLFF
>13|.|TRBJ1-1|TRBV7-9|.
TGTGCCAGCATCAGGGAGGGGAACACTGAAGCTTTCTTT
CASIREGNTEAFF
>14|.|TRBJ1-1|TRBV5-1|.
TGCGCCAGCAGTAAACAGCCACAGAACACTGAAGCTTTCTTT
CASSKQPQNTEAFF
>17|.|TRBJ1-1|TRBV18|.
TGTGCCAGCTCACCACCGGCCGGGGGGGGTCCGAACACTGAAGCTTTCTTT
CASSPPAGGGPNTEAFF
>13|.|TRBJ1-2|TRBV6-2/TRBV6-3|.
TGTGCCAGCAGTGCGACGGGAAACTATGGCTACACCTTC
CASSATGNYGYTF
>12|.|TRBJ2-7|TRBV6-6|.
TGTGCCAGCAGTTCGACAGTGTACGAGCAGTACTTC
CASSSTVYEQYF
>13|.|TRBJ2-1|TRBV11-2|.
TGTGCCAGCAGCTTCGGCGGAGACTATGAGCAGTTCTTC
CASSFGGDYEQFF
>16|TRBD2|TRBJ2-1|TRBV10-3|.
TGTGCCATCAGTGAGTCCAGCGGGACGTCCTACAATGAGCAGTTCTTC
CAISESSGTSYNEQFF
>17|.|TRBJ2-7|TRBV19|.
TGTGCCAGTAGTATCGGAGGAGGGGCAAGTACCCCCTACGAGCAGTACTTC
CASSIGGGASTPYEQYF
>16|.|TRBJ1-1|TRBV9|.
TGTGCCAGCAGCGTAGTCGGGGGAGGGTATGCCACTGAAGCTTTCTTT
CASSVVGGGYATEAFF
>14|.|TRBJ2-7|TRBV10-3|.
TGTGCCATCAGTGAAACAGGGTACAGCTACGAGCAGTACTTC
CAISETGYSYEQYF
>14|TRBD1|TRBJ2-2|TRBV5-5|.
TGTGCCAGCAGCCCTGGGACAGGTTCCGGGGAGCTGTTTTTT
CASSPGTGSGELFF
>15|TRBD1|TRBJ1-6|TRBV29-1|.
TGCAGCGTTGAAAGGCTGACAGGGGGGAATTCACCCCTCCACTTT
CSVERLTGGNSPLHF
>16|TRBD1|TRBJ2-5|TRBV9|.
TGTGCCAGCAGCATACAGGGGTTTGAGGCCCAAGAGACCCAGTACTTC
CASSIQGFEAQETQYF
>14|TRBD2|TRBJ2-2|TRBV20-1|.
TGCAGTGCTAGTCTAGCGGTTAACACCGGGGAGCTGTTTTTT
CSASLAVNTGELFF
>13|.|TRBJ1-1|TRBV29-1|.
TGCAGCGCTGCGGACAGATTGAACACTGAAGCTTTCTTT
CSAADRLNTEAFF
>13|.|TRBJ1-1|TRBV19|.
TGTGCCACCCGGGTGGAAGTGAACACTGAAGCTTTCTTT
CATRVEVNTEAFF
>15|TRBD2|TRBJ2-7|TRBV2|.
TGTGCCAGCAGGTTCGGACTAGCGGGGCGGGACGAGCAGTACTTC
CASRFGLAGRDEQYF
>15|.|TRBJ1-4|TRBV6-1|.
TGTGCCAGCAGTGAAGGCCAGGGCCTAGGAGAAAAACTGTTTTTT
CASSEGQGLGEKLFF
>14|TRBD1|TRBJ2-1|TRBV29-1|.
TGCAGCGTCCTCGGACAGGGGGGCTACAATGAGCAGTTCTTC
CSVLGQGGYNEQFF
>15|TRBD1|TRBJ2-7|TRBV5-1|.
TGCGCCAGCAGCCCGGGACAGGGGGGCCCCTACGAGCAGTACTTC
CASSPGQGGPYEQYF
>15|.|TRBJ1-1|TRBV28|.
TGTGCCAGCATCCAAGGGGGGGGTTGGAACACTGAAGCTTTCTTT
CASIQGGGWNTEAFF
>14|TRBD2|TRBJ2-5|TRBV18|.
TGTGCCAGCTCACAGGCCTCCGGGAGGGAGACCCAGTACTTC
CASSQASGRETQYF
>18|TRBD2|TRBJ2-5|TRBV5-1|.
TGCGCCAGCAGCTTGAGTGCGGGGGGCCGTTCATTCCAAGAGACCCAGTACTTC
CASSLSAGGRSFQETQYF
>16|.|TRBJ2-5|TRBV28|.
TGTGCCAGCAGCCACCCCACAGGGAACTACCAAGAGACCCAGTACTTC
CASSHPTGNYQETQYF
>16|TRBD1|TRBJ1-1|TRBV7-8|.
TGTGCCAGCAGCTTAGTAAGGGAAGGGACAGGGGTAGTGGCTTTCTTT
CASSLVREGTGVVAFF
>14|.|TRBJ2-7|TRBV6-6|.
TGTGCCAGCAGTAGTCATCCTCTTGGCCACGAGCAGTACTTC
CASSSHPLGHEQYF
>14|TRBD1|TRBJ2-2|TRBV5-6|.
TGTGCCAGCAGCCCGACAGGGGGTGCCGGGGAGCTGTTTTTT
CASSPTGGAGELFF
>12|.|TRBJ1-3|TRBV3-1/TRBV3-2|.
TGTGCTAGCATCAGCTCTGGAAACACCATATATTTT
CASISSGNTIYF
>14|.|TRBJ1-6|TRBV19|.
TGTGCCAGTAGTATTAGACAGGATTATTCACCCCTCCACTTT
CASSIRQDYSPLHF
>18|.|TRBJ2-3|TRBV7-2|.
TGTGCCAGCAGCTTAGGAACTATAGTGGCCCTGGGCACAGATACGCAGTATTTT
CASSLGTIVALGTDTQYF
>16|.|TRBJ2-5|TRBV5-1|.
TGCGCCAGCAGCTTGACAGGGGGCGCGGGGGGAGAGACCCAGTACTTC
CASSLTGGAGGETQYF
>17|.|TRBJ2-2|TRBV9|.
TGTGCCAGCAGCGCTTTAGCCGGGCGGGGGCGCACCGGGGAGCTGTTTTTT
CASSALAGRGRTGELFF
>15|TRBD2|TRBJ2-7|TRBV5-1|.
TGCGCCAGCAGCTTGGTAGGGCTAGCGGGCGGCGAGCAGTACTTC
CASSLVGLAGGEQYF
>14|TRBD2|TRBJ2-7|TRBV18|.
TGTGCCAGCTCACAGACGGGAGGGACCTACGAGCAGTACTTC
CASSQTGGTYEQYF
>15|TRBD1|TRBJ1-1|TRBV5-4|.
TGTGCCAGCAGCTTGGCGACAGGGTCTAACACTGAAGCTTTCTTT
CASSLATGSNTEAFF